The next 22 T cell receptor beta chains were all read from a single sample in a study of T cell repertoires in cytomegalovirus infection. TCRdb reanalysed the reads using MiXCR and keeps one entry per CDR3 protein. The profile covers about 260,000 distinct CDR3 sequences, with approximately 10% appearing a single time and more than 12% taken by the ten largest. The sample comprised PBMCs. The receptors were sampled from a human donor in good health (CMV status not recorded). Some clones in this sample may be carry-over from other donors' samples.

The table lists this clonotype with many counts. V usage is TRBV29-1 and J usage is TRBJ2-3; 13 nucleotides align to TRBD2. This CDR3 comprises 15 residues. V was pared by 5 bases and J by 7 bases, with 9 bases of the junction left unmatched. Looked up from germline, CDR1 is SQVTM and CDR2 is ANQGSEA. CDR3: CSVITWTSGGHTQYF. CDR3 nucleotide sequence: TGCAGCGTTATAACCTGGACTAGCGGGGGCCATACGCAGTATTTT.

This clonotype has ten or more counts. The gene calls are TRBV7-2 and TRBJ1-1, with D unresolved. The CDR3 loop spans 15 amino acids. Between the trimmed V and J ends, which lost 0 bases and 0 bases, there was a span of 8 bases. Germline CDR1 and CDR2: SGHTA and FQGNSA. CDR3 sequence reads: CASSLAVGVNTEAFF. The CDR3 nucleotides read TGTGCCAGCAGCTTAGCTGTGGGAGTGAACACTGAAGCTTTCTTT.

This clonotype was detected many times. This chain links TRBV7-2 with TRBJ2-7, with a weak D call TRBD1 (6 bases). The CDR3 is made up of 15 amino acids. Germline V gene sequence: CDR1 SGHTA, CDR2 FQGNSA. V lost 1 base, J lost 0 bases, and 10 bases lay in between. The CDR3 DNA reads TGTGCCAGCAGCTTAGGCAGGGGTACCTCCTACGAGCAGTACTTC. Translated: CASSLGRGTSYEQYF.

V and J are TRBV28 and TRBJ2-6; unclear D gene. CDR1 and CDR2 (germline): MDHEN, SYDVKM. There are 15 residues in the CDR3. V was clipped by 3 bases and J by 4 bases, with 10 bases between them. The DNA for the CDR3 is TGTGCCAGCAGTTTTATGAGTACCGGGGCCAACGTCCTGACTTTC. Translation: CASSFMSTGANVLTF.

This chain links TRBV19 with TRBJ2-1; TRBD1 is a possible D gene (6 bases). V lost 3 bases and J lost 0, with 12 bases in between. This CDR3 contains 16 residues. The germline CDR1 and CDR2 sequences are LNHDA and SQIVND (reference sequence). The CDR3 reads CASSIPRTASYNEQFF. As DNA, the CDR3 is TGTGCCAGTAGTATCCCGAGGACAGCCTCCTACAATGAGCAGTTCTTC.

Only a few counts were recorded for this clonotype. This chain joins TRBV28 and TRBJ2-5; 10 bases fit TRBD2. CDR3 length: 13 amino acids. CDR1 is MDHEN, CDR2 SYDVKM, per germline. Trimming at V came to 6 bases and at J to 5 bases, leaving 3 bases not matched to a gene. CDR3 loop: CASRVTSGETQYF. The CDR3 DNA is TGTGCCAGCAGGGTGACTAGCGGGGAGACCCAGTACTTC.

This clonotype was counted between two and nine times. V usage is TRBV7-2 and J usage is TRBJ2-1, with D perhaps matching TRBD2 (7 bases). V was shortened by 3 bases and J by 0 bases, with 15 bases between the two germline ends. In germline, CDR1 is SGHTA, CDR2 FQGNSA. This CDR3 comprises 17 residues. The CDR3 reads CASSLRGGLSSYNEQFF. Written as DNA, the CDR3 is TGTGCCAGCAGCTTGAGGGGGGGACTTTCCTCCTACAATGAGCAGTTCTTC.

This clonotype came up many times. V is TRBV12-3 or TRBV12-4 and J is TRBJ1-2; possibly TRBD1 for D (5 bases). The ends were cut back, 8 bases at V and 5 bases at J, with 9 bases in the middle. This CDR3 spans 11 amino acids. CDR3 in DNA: TGTGCCAGCGGGCGGGGGTATGGCTACACCTTC. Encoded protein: CASGRGYGYTF.

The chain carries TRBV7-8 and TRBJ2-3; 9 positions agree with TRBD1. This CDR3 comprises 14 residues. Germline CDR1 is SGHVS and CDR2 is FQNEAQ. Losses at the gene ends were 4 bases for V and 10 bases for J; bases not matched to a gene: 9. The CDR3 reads CASSYGTGRLAQYF. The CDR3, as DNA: TGTGCCAGCAGCTATGGGACAGGGAGGTTGGCGCAGTATTTT.

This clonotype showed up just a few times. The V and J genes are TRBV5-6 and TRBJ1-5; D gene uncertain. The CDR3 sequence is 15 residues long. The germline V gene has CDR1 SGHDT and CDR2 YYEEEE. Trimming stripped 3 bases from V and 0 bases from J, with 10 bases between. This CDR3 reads CASSSGRASNQPQHF. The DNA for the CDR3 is TGTGCCAGCAGCTCGGGGAGGGCTAGCAATCAGCCCCAGCATTTT.

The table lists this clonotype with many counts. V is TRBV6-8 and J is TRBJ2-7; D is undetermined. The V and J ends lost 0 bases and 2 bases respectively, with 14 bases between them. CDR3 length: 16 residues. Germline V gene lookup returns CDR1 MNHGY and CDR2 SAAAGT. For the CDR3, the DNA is TGTGCCAGCAGTTACTCGACCCTAGGAGCCCCCTACGAGCAGTACTTC. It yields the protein CASSYSTLGAPYEQYF.

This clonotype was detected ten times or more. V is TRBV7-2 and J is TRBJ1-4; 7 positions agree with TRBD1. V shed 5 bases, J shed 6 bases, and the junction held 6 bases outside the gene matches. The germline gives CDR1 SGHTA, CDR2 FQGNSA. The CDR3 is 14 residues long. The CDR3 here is CASSPTGLYEKLFF. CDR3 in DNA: TGTGCCAGCAGCCCGACAGGGTTGTATGAAAAACTGTTTTTT.

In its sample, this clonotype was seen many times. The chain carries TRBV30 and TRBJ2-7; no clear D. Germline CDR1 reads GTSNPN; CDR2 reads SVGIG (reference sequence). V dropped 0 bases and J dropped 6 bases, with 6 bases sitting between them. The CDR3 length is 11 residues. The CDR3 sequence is CAWSVGSEQYF. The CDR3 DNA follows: TGTGCCTGGAGTGTTGGAAGCGAGCAGTACTTC. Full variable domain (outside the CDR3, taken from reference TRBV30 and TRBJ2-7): SQTIHQWPATLVQPVGSPLSLECTVEGTSNPNLYWYRQAAGRGLQLLFYSVGIGQISSEVPQNLSASRPQDRQFILSSKKLLLSDSGFYLCAWSVGSEQYFGPGTRLTVT.

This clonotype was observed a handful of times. The DNA for the CDR3 is TGTGCCAGCAGTTTACCGGGGCTGAATGCTTTCTTT. This translates into CASSLPGLNAFF. This rearrangement joins TRBV28 to TRBJ1-1; perhaps TRBD1 as D (5 bases). The CDR3 is 12 residues long. Trimming shortened V by 2 bases and J by 11 bases, and 12 bases separated the two germline ends. Germline V gene sequence: CDR1 MDHEN, CDR2 SYDVKM.

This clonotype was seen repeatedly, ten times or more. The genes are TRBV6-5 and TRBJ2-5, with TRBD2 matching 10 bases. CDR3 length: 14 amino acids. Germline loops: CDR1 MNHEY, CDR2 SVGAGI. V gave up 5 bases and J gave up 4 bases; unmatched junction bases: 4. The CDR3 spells CASSGSGGVETQYF. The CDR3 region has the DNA TGTGCCAGCAGTGGGAGCGGGGGGGTAGAGACCCAGTACTTC.

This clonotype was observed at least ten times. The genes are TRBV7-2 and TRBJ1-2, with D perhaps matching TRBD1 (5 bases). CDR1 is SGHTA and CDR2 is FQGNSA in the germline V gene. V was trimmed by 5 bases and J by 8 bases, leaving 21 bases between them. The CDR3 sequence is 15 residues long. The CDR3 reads CASSTRLAGGSGYTF. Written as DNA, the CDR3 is TGTGCCAGCAGCACACGTTTGGCTGGGGGATCGGGCTACACCTTC.

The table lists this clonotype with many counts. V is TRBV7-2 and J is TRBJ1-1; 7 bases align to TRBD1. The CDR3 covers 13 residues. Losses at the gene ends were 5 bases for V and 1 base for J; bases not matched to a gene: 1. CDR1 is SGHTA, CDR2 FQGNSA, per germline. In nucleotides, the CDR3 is TGTGCCAGCAGCCGGACAGGGAACACTGAAGCTTTCTTT. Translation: CASSRTGNTEAFF.

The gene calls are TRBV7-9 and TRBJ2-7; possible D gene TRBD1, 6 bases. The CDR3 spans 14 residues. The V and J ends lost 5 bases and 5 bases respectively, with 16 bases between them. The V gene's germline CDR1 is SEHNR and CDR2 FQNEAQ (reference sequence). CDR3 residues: CASSSSTGSDEQYF. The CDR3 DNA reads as TGTGCCAGCAGCAGTTCGACAGGTTCCGACGAGCAGTACTTC.

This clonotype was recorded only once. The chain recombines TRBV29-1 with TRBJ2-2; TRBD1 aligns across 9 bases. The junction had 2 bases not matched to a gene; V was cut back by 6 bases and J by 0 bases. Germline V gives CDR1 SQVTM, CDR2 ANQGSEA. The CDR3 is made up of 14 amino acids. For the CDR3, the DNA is TGCAGCGTCAGACAGGGGGCGAACACCGGGGAGCTGTTTTTT. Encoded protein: CSVRQGANTGELFF.

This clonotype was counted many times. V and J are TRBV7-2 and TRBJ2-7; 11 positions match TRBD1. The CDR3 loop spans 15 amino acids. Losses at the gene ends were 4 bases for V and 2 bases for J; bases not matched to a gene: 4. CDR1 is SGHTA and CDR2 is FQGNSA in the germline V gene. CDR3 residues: CASSSGTGGTYEQYF. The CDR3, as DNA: TGTGCCAGCAGCTCGGGGACAGGGGGGACCTACGAGCAGTACTTC.

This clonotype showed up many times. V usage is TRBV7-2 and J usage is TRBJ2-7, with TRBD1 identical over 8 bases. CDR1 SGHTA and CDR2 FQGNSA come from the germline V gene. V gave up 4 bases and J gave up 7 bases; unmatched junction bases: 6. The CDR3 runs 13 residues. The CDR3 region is CASSSWTGREQYF. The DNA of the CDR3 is TGTGCCAGCAGCTCTTGGACAGGGAGAGAGCAGTACTTC. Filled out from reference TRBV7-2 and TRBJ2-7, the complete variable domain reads GAGVSQSPSNKVTEKGKDVELRCDPISGHTALYWYRQSLGQGLEFLIYFQGNSAPDKSGLPSDRFSAERTGGSVSTLTIQRTQQEDSAVYLCASSSWTGREQYFGPGTRLTVT.

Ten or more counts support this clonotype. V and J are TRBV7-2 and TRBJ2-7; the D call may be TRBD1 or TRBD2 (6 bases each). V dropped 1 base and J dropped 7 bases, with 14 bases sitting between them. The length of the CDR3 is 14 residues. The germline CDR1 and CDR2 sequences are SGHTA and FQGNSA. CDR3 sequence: CASSLGGARGEQYF. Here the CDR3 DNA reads TGTGCCAGCAGCTTAGGGGGGGCCAGGGGTGAGCAGTACTTC.